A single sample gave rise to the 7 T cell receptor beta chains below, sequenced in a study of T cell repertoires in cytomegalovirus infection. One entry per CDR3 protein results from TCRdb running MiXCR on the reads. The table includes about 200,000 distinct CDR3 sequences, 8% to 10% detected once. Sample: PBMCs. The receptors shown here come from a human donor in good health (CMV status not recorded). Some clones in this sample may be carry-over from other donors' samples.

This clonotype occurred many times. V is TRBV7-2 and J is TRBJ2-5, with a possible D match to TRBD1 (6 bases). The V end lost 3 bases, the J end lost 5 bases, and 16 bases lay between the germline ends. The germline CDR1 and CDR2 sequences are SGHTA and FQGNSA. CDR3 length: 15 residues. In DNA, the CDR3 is TGTGCCAGCAGCTTGGGACAAGGGAAATGGGAGACCCAGTACTTC. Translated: CASSLGQGKWETQYF.

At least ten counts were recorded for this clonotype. The CDR3 nucleotides are TGTGCCAGCAGTGAGTTGGGTTCTGGGGCCAACGTCCTGACTTTC. This translates into CASSELGSGANVLTF. V and J are TRBV2 and TRBJ2-6; no firm D call. Germline loops: CDR1 SNHLY, CDR2 FYNNEI. This CDR3 is 15 amino acids long. Trimming took 3 bases from V and 1 from J, leaving 7 bases between them.

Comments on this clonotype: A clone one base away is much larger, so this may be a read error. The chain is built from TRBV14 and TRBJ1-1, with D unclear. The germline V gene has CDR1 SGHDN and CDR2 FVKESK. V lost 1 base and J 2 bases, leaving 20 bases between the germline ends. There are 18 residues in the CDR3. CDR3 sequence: CASSQVGFGVGLNTEAFF. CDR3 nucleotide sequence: TGTGCCAGCAGCCAAGTAGGGTTTGGGGTAGGATTAAACACTGAAGCTTTCTTT.

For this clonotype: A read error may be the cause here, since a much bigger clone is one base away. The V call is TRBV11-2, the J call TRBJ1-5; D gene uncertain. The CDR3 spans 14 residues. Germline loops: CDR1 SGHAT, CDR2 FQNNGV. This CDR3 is CASSLDILNQTQHF. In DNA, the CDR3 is TGTGCCAGCAGCTTAGATATTCTTAATCAGACCCAGCATTTT.

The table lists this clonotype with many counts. The CDR3 protein is CASSLVRSGGIQYF. The CDR3 nucleotides read TGTGCCAGCAGCTTAGTACGATCCGGCGGCATTCAGTACTTC. This chain links TRBV7-2 with TRBJ2-4; D is uncertain. Germline values: CDR1 SGHTA, CDR2 FQGNSA. There are 14 residues in the CDR3. V gave up 1 base and J gave up 9 bases, with 13 bases separating them.

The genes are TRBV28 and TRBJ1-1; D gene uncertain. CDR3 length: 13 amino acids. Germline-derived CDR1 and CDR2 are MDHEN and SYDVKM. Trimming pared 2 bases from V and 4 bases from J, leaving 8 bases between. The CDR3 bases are TGTGCCAGCAGTTTAGTCGGGCTCACTGAAGCTTTCTTT. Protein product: CASSLVGLTEAFF.

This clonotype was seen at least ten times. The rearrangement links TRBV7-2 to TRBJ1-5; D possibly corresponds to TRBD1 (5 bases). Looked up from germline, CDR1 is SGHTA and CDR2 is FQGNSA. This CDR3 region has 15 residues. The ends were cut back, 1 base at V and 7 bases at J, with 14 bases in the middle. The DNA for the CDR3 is TGTGCCAGCAGCTTAGACCAGGGTCGTCGGCAGCCCCAGCATTTT. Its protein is CASSLDQGRRQPQHF.